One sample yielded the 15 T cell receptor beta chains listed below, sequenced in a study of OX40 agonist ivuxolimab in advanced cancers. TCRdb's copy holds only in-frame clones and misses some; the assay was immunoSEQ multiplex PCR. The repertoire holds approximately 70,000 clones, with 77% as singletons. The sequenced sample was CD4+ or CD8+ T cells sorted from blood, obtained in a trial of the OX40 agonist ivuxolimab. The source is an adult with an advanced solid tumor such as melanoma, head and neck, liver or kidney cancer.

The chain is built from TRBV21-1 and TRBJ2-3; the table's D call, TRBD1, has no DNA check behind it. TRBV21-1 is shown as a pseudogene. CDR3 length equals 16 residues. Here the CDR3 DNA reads TGTGCCAGCAGCCGTCCGACAGGGGGCGTCACAGATACGCAGTATTTT. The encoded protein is CASSRPTGGVTDTQYF.

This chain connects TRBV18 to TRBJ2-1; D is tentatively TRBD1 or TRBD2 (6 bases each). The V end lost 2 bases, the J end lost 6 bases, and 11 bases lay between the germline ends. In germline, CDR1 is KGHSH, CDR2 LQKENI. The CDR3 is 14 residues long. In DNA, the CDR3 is TGTGCCAGCTCACCAGGGGGGCCCTTCAATGAGCAGTTCTTC. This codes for CASSPGGPFNEQFF.

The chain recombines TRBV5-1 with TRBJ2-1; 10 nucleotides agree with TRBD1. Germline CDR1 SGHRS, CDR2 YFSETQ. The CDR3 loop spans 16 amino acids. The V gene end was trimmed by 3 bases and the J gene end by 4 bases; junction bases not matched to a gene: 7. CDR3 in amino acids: CASSSVPGQGYNEQFF. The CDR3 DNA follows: TGCGCCAGCAGCTCAGTACCGGGACAGGGGTACAATGAGCAGTTCTTC.

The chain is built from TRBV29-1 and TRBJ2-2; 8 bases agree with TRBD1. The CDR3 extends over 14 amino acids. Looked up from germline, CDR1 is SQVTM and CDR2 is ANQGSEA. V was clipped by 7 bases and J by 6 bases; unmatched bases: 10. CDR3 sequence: CSAIDRGDPGELFF. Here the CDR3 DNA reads TGCAGCGCTATCGACAGGGGAGACCCCGGGGAGCTGTTTTTT.

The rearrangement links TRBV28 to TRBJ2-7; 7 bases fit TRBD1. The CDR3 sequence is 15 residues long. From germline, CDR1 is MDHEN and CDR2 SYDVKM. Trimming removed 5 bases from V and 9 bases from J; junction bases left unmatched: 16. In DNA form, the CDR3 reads TGTGCCAGCAGTAGCCGGGACAGAATACTTTTTGGGCAGTACTTC. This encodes CASSSRDRILFGQYF.

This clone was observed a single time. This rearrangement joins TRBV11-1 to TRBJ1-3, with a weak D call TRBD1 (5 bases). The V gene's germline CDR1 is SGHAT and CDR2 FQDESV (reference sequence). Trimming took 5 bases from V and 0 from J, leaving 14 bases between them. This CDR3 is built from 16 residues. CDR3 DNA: TGTGCCAGCAGCCCCTGGACGGGGGTCTCTGGAAACACCATATATTTT. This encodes CASSPWTGVSGNTIYF.

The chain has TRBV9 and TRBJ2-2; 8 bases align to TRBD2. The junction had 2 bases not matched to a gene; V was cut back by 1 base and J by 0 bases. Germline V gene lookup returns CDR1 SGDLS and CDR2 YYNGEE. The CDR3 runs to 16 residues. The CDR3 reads CASSVRGGSNTGELFF. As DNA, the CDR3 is TGTGCCAGCAGCGTACGGGGGGGATCGAACACCGGGGAGCTGTTTTTT.

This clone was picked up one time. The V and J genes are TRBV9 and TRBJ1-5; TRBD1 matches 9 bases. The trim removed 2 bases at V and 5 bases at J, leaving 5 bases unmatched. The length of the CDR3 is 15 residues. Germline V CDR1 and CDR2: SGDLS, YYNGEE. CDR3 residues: CASSVGQGFHQPQHF. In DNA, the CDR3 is TGTGCCAGCAGCGTGGGACAGGGCTTTCATCAGCCCCAGCATTTT.

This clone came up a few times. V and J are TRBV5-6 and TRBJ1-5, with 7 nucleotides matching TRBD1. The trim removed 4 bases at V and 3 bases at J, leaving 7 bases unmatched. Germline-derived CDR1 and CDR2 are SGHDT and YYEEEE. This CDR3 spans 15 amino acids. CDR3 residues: CASSARDRPNQPQHF. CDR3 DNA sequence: TGTGCCAGCAGCGCCCGGGACAGACCCAATCAGCCCCAGCATTTT.

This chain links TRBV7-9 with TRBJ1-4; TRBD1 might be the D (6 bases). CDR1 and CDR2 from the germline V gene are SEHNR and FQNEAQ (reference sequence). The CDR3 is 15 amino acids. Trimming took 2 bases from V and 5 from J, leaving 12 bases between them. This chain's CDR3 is CASSLTQGNNEKLFF. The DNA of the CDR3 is TGTGCCAGCAGCTTAACACAGGGAAACAATGAAAAACTGTTTTTT.

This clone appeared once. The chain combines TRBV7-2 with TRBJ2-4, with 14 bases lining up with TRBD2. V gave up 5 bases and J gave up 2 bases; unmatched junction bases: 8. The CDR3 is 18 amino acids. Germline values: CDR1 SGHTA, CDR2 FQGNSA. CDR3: CASSMTSGRAGTKNIQYF. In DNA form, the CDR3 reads TGTGCCAGCAGCATGACTAGCGGGAGGGCCGGTACCAAAAACATTCAGTACTTC.

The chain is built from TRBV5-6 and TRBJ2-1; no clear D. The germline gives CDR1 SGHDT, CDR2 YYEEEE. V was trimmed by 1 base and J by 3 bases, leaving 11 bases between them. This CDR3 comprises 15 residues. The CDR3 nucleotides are TGTGCCAGCAGCTTGCTGCAGCAGTTCTACAATGAGCAGTTCTTC. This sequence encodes CASSLLQQFYNEQFF.

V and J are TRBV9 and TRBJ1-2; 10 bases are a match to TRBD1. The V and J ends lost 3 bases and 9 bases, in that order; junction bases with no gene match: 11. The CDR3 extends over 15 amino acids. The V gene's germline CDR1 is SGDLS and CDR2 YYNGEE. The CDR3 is CASSGETGGFVSYTF. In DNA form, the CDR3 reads TGTGCCAGCAGCGGGGAGACAGGGGGCTTCGTCAGCTACACCTTC.

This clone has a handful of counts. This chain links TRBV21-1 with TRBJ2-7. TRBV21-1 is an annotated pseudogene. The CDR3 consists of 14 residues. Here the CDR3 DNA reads TGTGCCAGCAGCAAAGGGTCGGAATCCTACGAGCAGTACTTC. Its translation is CASSKGSESYEQYF.

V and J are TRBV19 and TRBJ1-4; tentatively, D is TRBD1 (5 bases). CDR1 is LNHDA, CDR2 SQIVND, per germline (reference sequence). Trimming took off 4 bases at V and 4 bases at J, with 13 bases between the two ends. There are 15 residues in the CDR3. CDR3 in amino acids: CASSNPGASNEKLFF. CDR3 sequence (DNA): TGTGCCAGTAGTAATCCCGGGGCAAGTAATGAAAAACTGTTTTTT. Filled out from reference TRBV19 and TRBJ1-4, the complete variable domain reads DGGITQSPKYLFRKEGQNVTLSCEQNLNHDAMYWYRQDPGQGLRLIYYSQIVNDFQKGDIAEGYSVSREKKESFPLTVTSAQKNPTAFYLCASSNPGASNEKLFFGSGTQLSVL.